The present T cell receptor beta chain was sequenced within a study of blood T cell repertoires in COVID-19. At the level of the study: Nucleic acid was either cDNA or gDNA, and it came from T cells, B-cell-depleted T cells, or PBMCs.

Patients in Seattle were enrolled during active infection, then followed longitudinally. Generated by immunoSEQ multiplex PCR, the TCRdb table keeps only in-frame clones and is missing some. The sample has approximately 500,000 clones, roughly 89% seen once. Germline V gene sequence: CDR1 SEHNR, CDR2 FQNEAQ (reference sequence). The CDR3 runs 14 residues. The germline V and J ends were trimmed by 5 bases and 0 bases, with 9 bases remaining between them. The rearrangement joins TRBV7-9 to TRBJ2-3; weak D call: TRBD2 (5 bases). The specimen was peripheral blood. The source is a man in his late teens or twenties with COVID-19, enrolled during active disease. The CDR3 here is CASSPGMSTDTQYF. The CDR3 nucleotides read TGTGCCAGCAGCCCGGGGATGAGCACAGATACGCAGTATTTT.